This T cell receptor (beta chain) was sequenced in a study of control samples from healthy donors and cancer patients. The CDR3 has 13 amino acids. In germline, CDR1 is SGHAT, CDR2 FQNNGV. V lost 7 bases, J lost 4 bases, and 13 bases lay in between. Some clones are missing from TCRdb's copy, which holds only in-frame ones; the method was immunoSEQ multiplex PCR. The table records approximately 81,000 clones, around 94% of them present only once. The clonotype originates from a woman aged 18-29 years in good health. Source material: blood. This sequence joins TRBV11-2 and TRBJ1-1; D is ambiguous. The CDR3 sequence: CASIDGMGTEAFF. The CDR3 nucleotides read TGTGCCAGCATCGACGGAATGGGCACTGAAGCTTTCTTT.